The 27 T cell receptor beta chains in this list originate from one sample, sequenced in a study of blood T cell repertoires in COVID-19. Clones were sequenced by immunoSEQ multiplex PCR, and TCRdb holds only the in-frame ones, with some missing. The sample lists roughly 170,000 clones, around nine tenths occurring once. The sequenced sample consisted of peripheral blood. The origin of the receptors is a woman in her 70s with COVID-19, enrolled during active disease.

The chain has TRBV12-3 or TRBV12-4 and TRBJ1-1; D not certain. Trimming cost V 5 bases and J 2 bases, with 9 bases left between them. The CDR3 loop spans 13 amino acids. Written as DNA, the CDR3 is TGTGCCAGCAGTATTAAATCTAACACTGAAGCTTTCTTT. This gives the protein CASSIKSNTEAFF.

This rearrangement joins TRBV14 to TRBJ1-2, with TRBD1 identical over 7 bases. Germline V gives CDR1 SGHDN, CDR2 FVKESK. The V segment lost 2 bases and the J segment 0 bases; nucleotides outside the gene matches: 6. The CDR3 length is 16 residues. The CDR3 DNA reads TGTGCCAGCAGCCAAAAACCGGGACAGCCTAACTATGGCTACACCTTC. This codes for CASSQKPGQPNYGYTF.

This chain joins TRBV6-5 and TRBJ2-7, with TRBD2 identical over 11 bases. Germline V gene sequence: CDR1 MNHEY, CDR2 SVGAGI. Germline trimming cut 4 bases from V and 2 bases from J; bases unmatched to any gene: 4. This CDR3 region has 15 residues. Here the CDR3 reads CASSSVAGGPYEQYF. In nucleotides, the CDR3 is TGTGCCAGCAGTTCCGTAGCGGGAGGGCCCTACGAGCAGTACTTC.

The CDR3 here is CASSLIGQGTYEQYF. CDR3 DNA: TGTGCCAGCAGTTTAATAGGACAGGGTACCTACGAGCAGTACTTC. The chain employs TRBV27 and TRBJ2-7; 8 nucleotides align to TRBD1. With V trimmed by 2 bases and J by 2 bases, 5 bases remained unmatched. The CDR3 consists of 15 residues. Germline V lookup: CDR1 MNHEY, CDR2 SMNVEV (reference sequence).

The chain is built from TRBV6-5 and TRBJ1-5; 8 bases match TRBD1. The germline CDR1 and CDR2 sequences are MNHEY and SVGAGI. CDR3 size: 15 residues. The V gene end was trimmed by 7 bases and the J gene end by 4 bases; junction bases not matched to a gene: 9. The CDR3 reads CASTLDRGGNQPQHF. Here the CDR3 DNA reads TGTGCCAGCACTTTAGACAGGGGAGGGAATCAGCCCCAGCATTTT.

The V and J genes are TRBV29-1 and TRBJ2-3, with D perhaps TRBD2 (7 bases). The germline gives CDR1 SQVTM, CDR2 ANQGSEA. The CDR3 runs to 14 residues. The V end was cut by 4 bases, the J end by 3 bases, with 14 bases between. This CDR3 is CSVVGGLRTDTQYF. The CDR3 DNA is TGCAGCGTTGTGGGGGGGCTAAGGACAGATACGCAGTATTTT.

The V gene is TRBV3-1 (or the pseudogene TRBV3-2), the J gene TRBJ2-7, with 7 bases aligning to TRBD1. The V and J ends lost 4 bases and 5 bases, in that order; junction bases with no gene match: 11. CDR1 is LGHDT, CDR2 YNNKEL, per germline (reference sequence). The CDR3 runs 15 residues. The CDR3 nucleotides read TGTGCCAGCAGCCCGGGACAGATTTTATTCCACGAGCAGTACTTC. Amino acids: CASSPGQILFHEQYF.

The V gene is TRBV4-2, the J gene TRBJ2-5, with D perhaps TRBD2 (6 bases). The CDR3 is made up of 17 amino acids. The V end lost 1 base, the J end lost 2 bases, and 17 bases lay between the germline ends. Germline CDR1 is LGHNA and CDR2 is YNFKEQ. The CDR3 region is CASSQVGGLAAQETQYF. The CDR3 nucleotides are TGTGCCAGCAGCCAAGTAGGCGGGTTAGCGGCGCAAGAGACCCAGTACTTC.

The chain has TRBV30 and TRBJ1-1; tentative D call: TRBD1 (5 bases). Germline V lookup: CDR1 GTSNPN, CDR2 SVGIG (reference sequence). The CDR3 spans 12 residues. V was clipped by 1 base and J by 8 bases, with 11 bases between them. CDR3 nucleotide sequence: TGTGCCTGGAGTGCCAGGGTAGGAGAAGCTTTCTTT. This codes for CAWSARVGEAFF.

V and J are TRBV18 and TRBJ2-2, with D perhaps matching TRBD2 (6 bases). Germline values: CDR1 KGHSH, CDR2 LQKENI. The CDR3 runs 16 residues. Deletions cut 3 bases from V and 1 base from J, with 12 bases between. The CDR3 DNA reads TGTGCCAGCTCACCCCCGGGACTGAGGAACACCGGGGAGCTGTTTTTT. The encoded protein is CASSPPGLRNTGELFF.

The gene calls are TRBV6-6 and TRBJ2-7, with TRBD2 identical over 10 bases. The length of the CDR3 is 14 residues. V dropped 6 bases and J dropped 7; count of bases not matched to a gene: 9. Germline CDR1 reads MNHNY; CDR2 reads SVGAGI (reference sequence). CDR3 protein: CASSGTSGMVEQYF. CDR3 in DNA: TGTGCCAGCAGCGGAACTAGCGGGATGGTGGAGCAGTACTTC.

This clone was observed a handful of times. V is TRBV5-1 and J is TRBJ2-1, with 7 bases fitting TRBD2. Trimming took 5 bases from V and 4 from J; bases not matched to a gene: 9. Germline V gene lookup returns CDR1 SGHRS and CDR2 YFSETQ. There are 15 residues in the CDR3. CDR3 bases: TGCGCCAGCAGTACCCTAACGGGAGGATACAATGAGCAGTTCTTC. Protein product: CASSTLTGGYNEQFF.

This clone came up a few times. This chain links TRBV27 with TRBJ2-4; 13 bases line up with TRBD2. CDR3 size: 19 residues. Germline V lookup: CDR1 MNHEY, CDR2 SMNVEV (reference sequence). The trim removed 6 bases at V and 0 bases at J, leaving 11 bases unmatched. CDR3 DNA: TGTGCCAGCAGCACACAACTAGCGGGAGGGGTCGGAGCCAAAAACATTCAGTACTTC. Translating gives CASSTQLAGGVGAKNIQYF.

The chain carries TRBV6-5 and TRBJ2-3, with D perhaps TRBD1 (6 bases). Trimming took 0 bases from V and 9 from J, leaving 19 bases between them. The germline CDR1 and CDR2 sequences are MNHEY and SVGAGI. The CDR3 is 16 amino acids. DNA for the CDR3: TGTGCCAGCAGTTACTCTGGATATGCGAGGGGGAGCACGCAGTATTTT. Residues: CASSYSGYARGSTQYF.

This chain links TRBV19 with TRBJ2-1; 11 nucleotides line up with TRBD2. CDR1 is LNHDA, CDR2 SQIVND, per germline (reference sequence). Trimming took 1 base from V and 6 from J; bases not matched to a gene: 8. The CDR3 is made up of 17 amino acids. The chain's CDR3 is CASSIVPLAGVSNEQFF. CDR3 DNA sequence: TGTGCCAGTAGTATAGTGCCACTAGCGGGAGTCAGCAATGAGCAGTTCTTC.

The chain is built from TRBV5-6 and TRBJ1-2, with D possibly TRBD1 on 6 matching bases. This CDR3 comprises 13 residues. V was cut by 2 bases and J by 6 bases, with 11 bases left in between. From germline, CDR1 is SGHDT and CDR2 YYEEEE. The CDR3 DNA follows: TGTGCCAGCAGCTTAATAGGGGGGGATGGCTACACCTTC. Translated, it gives CASSLIGGDGYTF.

The chain recombines TRBV19 with TRBJ1-1, with TRBD1 matching over 7 bases. The length of the CDR3 is 14 residues. Germline CDR1 LNHDA, CDR2 SQIVND (reference sequence). The trim removed 7 bases at V and 4 bases at J, leaving 9 bases unmatched. CDR3 in amino acids: CASTIRGIRTEAFF. CDR3 bases: TGTGCCAGTACCATCAGGGGGATTCGCACTGAAGCTTTCTTT.

The chain combines TRBV12-5 with TRBJ2-7; a weak D match, TRBD2 (5 bases). V shed 0 bases and J shed 3 bases, with 9 bases lying between them. From germline, CDR1 is LGHNT and CDR2 FRNRAP. CDR3 length equals 14 residues. In DNA, the CDR3 is TGTGCTAGTGGTTTGGTACCGGGATACTACGAGCAGTACTTC. Its translation is CASGLVPGYYEQYF.

This clone was counted a single time. The chain carries TRBV28 and TRBJ1-5, with D hard to call. From germline, CDR1 is MDHEN and CDR2 SYDVKM. V was shortened by 3 bases and J by 11 bases, with 11 bases between the two germline ends. The CDR3 loop spans 12 amino acids. CDR3 loop: CASSLGPLSQHF. The CDR3 DNA is TGTGCCAGCAGTTTGGGCCCCCTGTCCCAGCATTTT.

The J gene is TRBJ2-3, the V gene TRBV5-6, with 8 bases identical to TRBD2. The CDR3 extends over 18 amino acids. Germline loops: CDR1 SGHDT, CDR2 YYEEEE. J lost 0 bases, V lost 1 base, and 10 bases had no gene match. For the CDR3, the DNA is TGTGCCAGCAGCTTGATTTCCCTTAGCGGGGTCAGCACAGATACGCAGTATTTT. Amino acids: CASSLISLSGVSTDTQYF.

The chain is built from TRBV6-5 and TRBJ2-7, with 8 positions matching TRBD2. The CDR3 contains 14 residues. In germline, CDR1 is MNHEY, CDR2 SVGAGI. The V and J ends lost 6 bases and 0 bases, in that order; junction bases with no gene match: 4. CDR3: CASSRSGDSYEQYF. As DNA, the CDR3 is TGTGCCAGCAGCCGTAGCGGGGACTCCTACGAGCAGTACTTC.

V gene TRBV6-1 combines with J gene TRBJ1-5, with 8 positions matching TRBD1. The CDR3 extends over 15 amino acids. V lost 2 bases to trimming and J lost 5 bases; unmatched junction nucleotides: 5. Germline V gene data show CDR1 as MNHNS and CDR2 as SASEGT. The CDR3 loop reads CASSEWTGIDQPQHF. For the CDR3, the DNA is TGTGCCAGCAGTGAATGGACAGGGATAGATCAGCCCCAGCATTTT.

The V gene is TRBV5-5, the J gene TRBJ2-1; TRBD2 might be the D (5 bases). The CDR3 extends over 14 amino acids. Germline V gene lookup returns CDR1 SGHKS and CDR2 YYEKEE (reference sequence). V dropped 0 bases and J dropped 8 bases, with 12 bases sitting between them. The CDR3 here is CASSLAGNLDEQFF. CDR3 nucleotides: TGTGCCAGCAGCTTGGCCGGGAACCTCGATGAGCAGTTCTTC.

The sample holds one count of this clone. The chain joins TRBV6-2 or TRBV6-3 to TRBJ2-7; D is undetermined. V was trimmed by 4 bases and J by 4 bases, leaving 14 bases between them. This CDR3 contains 14 residues. Germline CDR1 and CDR2: MNHEY and SVGEGT. Written as DNA, the CDR3 is TGTGCCAGCAGTTCCTGGGCCTACCATTACGAGCAGTACTTC. Encoded protein: CASSSWAYHYEQYF.

The chain combines TRBV7-3 with TRBJ1-6; no clear D. CDR1 is SGHTA and CDR2 is FQGTGA in the germline V gene. The CDR3 length is 14 residues. V lost 4 bases and J 6 bases, leaving 10 bases between the germline ends. The chain's CDR3 is CASSYSGFNSPLHF. The CDR3 nucleotides are TGTGCCAGCAGCTATTCGGGGTTTAATTCACCCCTCCACTTT.

The chain links TRBV28 to TRBJ2-1; D may be TRBD2 (6 bases). In germline, CDR1 is MDHEN, CDR2 SYDVKM. Trimming removed 6 bases from V and 4 bases from J, with 19 bases in between. The CDR3 extends over 16 amino acids. CDR3 region: CASSPLRGLSYNEQFF. The CDR3 DNA reads TGTGCCAGCAGCCCCTTGAGGGGACTTTCTTACAATGAGCAGTTCTTC.

This chain connects TRBV5-1 to TRBJ1-2; possibly TRBD1 for D (5 bases). V was pared by 6 bases and J by 0 bases, with 15 bases between. The CDR3 consists of 15 residues. Germline CDR1 is SGHRS and CDR2 is YFSETQ. The CDR3 region is CASTETGRSNYGYTF. Written as DNA, the CDR3 is TGCGCCAGCACGGAAACAGGCCGTTCTAACTATGGCTACACCTTC. The full variable domain, rest sourced from reference TRBV5-1 and TRBJ1-2, is KAGVTQTPRYLIKTRGQQVTLSCSPISGHRSVSWYQQTPGQGLQFLFEYFSETQRNKGNFPGRFSGRQFSNSRSEMNVSTLELGDSALYLCASTETGRSNYGYTFGSGTRLTVV.